This T cell receptor beta chain was captured by sequencing in a study of early T cells in non-severe SARS-CoV-2 infection. Study-wide results and limits: VDJdb matches were skewed toward anti-spike CD8 T cell responses.

In germline, CDR1 is MNHEY, CDR2 SVGEGT. The CDR3 has 16 residues. V gave up 2 bases and J gave up 3 bases; unmatched junction bases: 9. MiXCR was run by TCRdb on the 5' RACE reads, yielding one entry per CDR3 protein. Of roughly 35,000 distinct CDR3 sequences in the sample, about 10% were seen once. In this sample, this clonotype turned up many times. Its antigen is still unknown. The sequence was obtained from an adult who was a healthcare worker with PCR-confirmed SARS-CoV-2 infection or an uninfected control (not recorded which). The sample consisted of whole blood. V usage is TRBV6-2 or TRBV6-3 and J usage is TRBJ1-1; 7 nucleotides match TRBD1. Here the CDR3 reads CASSYVKGGLDTEAFF. CDR3 DNA: TGTGCCAGCAGTTACGTTAAAGGGGGCTTGGACACTGAAGCTTTCTTT.